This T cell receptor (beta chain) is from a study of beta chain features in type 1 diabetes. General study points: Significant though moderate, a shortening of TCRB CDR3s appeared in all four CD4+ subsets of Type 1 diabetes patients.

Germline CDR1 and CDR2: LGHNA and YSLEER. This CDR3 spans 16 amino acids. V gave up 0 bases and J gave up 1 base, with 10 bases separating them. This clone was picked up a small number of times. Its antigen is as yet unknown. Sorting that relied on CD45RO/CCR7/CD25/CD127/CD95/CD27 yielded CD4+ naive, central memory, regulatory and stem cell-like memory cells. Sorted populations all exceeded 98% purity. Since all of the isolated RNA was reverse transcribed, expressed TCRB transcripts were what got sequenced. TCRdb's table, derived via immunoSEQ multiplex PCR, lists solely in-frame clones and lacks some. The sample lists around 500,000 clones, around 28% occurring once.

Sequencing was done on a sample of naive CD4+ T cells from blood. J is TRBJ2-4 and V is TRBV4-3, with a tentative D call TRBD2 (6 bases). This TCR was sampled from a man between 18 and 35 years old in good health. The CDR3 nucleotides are TGCGCCAGCAGCCAAGATCGTCGGGGGGCCAAAAACATTCAGTACTTC. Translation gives CASSQDRRGAKNIQYF.